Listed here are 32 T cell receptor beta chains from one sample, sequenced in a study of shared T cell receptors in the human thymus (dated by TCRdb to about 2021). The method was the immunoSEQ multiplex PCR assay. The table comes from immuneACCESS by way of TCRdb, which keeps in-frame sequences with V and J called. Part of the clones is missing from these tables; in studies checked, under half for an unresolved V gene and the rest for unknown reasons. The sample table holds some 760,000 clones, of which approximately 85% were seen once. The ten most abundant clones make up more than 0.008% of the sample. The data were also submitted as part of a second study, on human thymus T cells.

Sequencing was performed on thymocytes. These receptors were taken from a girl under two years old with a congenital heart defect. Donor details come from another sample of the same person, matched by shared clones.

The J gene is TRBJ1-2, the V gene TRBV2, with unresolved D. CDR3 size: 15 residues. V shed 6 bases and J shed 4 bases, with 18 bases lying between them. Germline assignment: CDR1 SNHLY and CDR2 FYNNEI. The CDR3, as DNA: TGTGCCAGCAGCCGGCTTTTGATAAGCGGCTATGGCTACACCTTC. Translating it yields CASSRLLISGYGYTF.

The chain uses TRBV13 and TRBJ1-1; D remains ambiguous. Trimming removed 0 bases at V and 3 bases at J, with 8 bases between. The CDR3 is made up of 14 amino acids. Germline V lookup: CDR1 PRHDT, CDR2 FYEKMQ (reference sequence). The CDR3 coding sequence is TGTGCCAGCAGCTTAGGTCTCGGGGACACTGAAGCTTTCTTT. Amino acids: CASSLGLGDTEAFF. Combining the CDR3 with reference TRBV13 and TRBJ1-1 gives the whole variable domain AAGVIQSPRHLIKEKRETATLKCYPIPRHDTVYWYQQGPGQDPQFLISFYEKMQSDKGSIPDRFSAQQFSDYHSELNMSSLELGDSALYFCASSLGLGDTEAFFGQGTRLTVV.

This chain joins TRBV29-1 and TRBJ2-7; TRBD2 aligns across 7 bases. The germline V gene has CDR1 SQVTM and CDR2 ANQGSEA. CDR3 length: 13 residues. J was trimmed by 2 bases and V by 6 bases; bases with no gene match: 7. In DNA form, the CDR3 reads TGCAGCGTGAGTGGGGGGGGAACCTACGAGCAGTACTTC. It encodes CSVSGGGTYEQYF.

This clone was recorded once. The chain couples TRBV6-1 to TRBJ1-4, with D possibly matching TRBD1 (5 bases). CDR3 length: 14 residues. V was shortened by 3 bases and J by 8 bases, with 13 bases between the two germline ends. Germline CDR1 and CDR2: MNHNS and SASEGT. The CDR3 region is CASSDALQVEKLFF. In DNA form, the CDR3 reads TGTGCCAGCAGTGACGCGCTACAGGTGGAAAAACTGTTTTTT.

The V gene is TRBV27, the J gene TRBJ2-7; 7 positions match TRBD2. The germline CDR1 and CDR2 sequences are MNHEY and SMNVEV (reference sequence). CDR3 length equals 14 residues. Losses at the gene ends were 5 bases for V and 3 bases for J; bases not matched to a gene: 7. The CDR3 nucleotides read TGTGCCAGCAGTGGGCAGAGCGGGAACTACGAGCAGTACTTC. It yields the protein CASSGQSGNYEQYF.

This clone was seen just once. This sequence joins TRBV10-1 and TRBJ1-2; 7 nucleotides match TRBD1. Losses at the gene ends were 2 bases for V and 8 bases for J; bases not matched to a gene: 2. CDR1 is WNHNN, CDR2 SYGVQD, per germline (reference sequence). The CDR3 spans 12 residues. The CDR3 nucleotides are TGCGCCAGCAGTGAGCCGACAGGGGGCTACACCTTC. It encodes CASSEPTGGYTF.

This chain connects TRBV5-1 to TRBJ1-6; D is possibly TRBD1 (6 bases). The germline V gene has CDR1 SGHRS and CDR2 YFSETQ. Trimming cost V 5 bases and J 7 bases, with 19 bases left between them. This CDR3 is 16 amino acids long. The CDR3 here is CASSSTGCVWNSPLHF. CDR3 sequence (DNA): TGCGCCAGCAGTTCCACAGGGTGTGTTTGGAATTCACCCCTCCACTTT.

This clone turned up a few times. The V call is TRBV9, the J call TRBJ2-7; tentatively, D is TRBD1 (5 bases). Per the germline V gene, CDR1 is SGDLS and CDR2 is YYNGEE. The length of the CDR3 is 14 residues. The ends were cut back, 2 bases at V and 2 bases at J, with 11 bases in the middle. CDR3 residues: CASSVGGQAYEQYF. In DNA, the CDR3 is TGTGCCAGCAGCGTTGGCGGACAAGCCTACGAGCAGTACTTC.

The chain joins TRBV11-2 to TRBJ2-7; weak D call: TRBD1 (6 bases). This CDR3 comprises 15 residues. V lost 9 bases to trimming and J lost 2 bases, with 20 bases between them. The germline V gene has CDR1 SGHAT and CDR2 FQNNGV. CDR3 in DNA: TGTGCCAGTCACTACACCGGGACAAATACCTACGAGCAGTACTTC. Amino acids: CASHYTGTNTYEQYF.

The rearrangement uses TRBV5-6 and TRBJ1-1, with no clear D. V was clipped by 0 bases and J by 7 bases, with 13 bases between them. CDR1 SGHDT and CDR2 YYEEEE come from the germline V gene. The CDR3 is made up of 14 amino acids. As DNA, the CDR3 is TGTGCCAGCAGCTTGGGCCTCCGAGCCTATGAAGCTTTCTTT. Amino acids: CASSLGLRAYEAFF.

As DNA, the CDR3 is TGTGCCAGCAGCCCACACGAAATGACTGGGGCCAACGTCCTGACTTTC. It is translated as CASSPHEMTGANVLTF. V usage is TRBV14 and J usage is TRBJ2-6; D not certain. The CDR3 loop spans 16 amino acids. Trimming removed 4 bases from V and 2 bases from J, with 12 bases in between. Per germline, CDR1 SGHDN and CDR2 FVKESK.

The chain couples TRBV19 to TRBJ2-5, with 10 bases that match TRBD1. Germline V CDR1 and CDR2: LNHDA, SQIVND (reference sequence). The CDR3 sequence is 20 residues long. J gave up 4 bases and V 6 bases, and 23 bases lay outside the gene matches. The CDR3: CASSSSSLLGQGVEGETQYF. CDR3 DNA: TGTGCCAGTAGCTCTTCGTCATTACTTGGACAGGGGGTGGAGGGAGAGACCCAGTACTTC.

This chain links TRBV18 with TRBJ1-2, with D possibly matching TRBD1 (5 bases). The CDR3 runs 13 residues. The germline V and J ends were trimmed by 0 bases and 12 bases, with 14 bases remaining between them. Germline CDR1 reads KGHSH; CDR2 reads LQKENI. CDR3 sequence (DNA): TGTGCCAGCTCACCACCTGCCAGGGAGGGCCACACCTTC. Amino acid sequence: CASSPPAREGHTF. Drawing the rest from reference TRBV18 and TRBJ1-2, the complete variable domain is NAGVMQNPRHLVRRRGQEARLRCSPMKGHSHVYWYRQLPEEGLKFMVYLQKENIIDESGMPKERFSAEFPKEGPSILRIQQVVRGDSAAYFCASSPPAREGHTFGSGTRLTVV.

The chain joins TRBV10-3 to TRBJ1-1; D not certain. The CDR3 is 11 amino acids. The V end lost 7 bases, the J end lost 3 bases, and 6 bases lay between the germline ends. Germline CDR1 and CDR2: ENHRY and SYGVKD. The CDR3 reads CAIKLDTEAFF. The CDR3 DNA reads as TGTGCCATCAAGCTTGACACTGAAGCTTTCTTT.

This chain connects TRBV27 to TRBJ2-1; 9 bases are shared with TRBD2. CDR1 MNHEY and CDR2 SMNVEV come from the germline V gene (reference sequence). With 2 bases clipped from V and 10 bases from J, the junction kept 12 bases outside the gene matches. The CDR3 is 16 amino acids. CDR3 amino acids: CASSLLLAGGPEEQFF. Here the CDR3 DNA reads TGTGCCAGCAGTTTACTACTCGCGGGGGGGCCGGAAGAGCAGTTCTTC.

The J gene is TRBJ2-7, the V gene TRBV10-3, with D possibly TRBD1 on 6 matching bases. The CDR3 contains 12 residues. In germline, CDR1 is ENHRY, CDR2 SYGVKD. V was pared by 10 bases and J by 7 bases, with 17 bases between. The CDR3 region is CATTADRKEQYF. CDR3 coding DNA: TGTGCCACTACCGCTGACAGGAAAGAGCAGTACTTC.

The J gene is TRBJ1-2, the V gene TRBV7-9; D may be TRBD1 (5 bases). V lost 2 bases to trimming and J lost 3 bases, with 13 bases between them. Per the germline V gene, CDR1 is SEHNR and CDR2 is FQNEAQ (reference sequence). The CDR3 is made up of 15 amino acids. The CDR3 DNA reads TGTGCCAGCAGCTTATGGAGGGGACCCGACTATGGCTACACCTTC. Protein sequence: CASSLWRGPDYGYTF.

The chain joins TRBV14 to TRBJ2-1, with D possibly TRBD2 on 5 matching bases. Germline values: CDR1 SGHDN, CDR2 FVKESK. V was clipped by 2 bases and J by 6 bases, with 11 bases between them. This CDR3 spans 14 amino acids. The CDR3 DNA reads TGTGCCAGCAGCCAATCCCTAGCCCTCAATGAGCAGTTCTTC. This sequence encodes CASSQSLALNEQFF. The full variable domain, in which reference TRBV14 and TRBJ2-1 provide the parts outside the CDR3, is EAGVTQFPSHSVIEKGQTVTLRCDPISGHDNLYWYRRVMGKEIKFLLHFVKESKQDESGMPNNRFLAERTGGTYSTLKVQPAELEDSGVYFCASSQSLALNEQFFGPGTRLTVL.

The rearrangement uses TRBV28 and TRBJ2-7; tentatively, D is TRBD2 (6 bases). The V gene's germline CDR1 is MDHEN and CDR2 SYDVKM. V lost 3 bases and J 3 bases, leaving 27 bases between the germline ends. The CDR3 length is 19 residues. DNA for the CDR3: TGTGCCAGCAGTTTCCCACTCCGCTGGGACTCCCAAAGCGGCTACGAGCAGTACTTC. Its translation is CASSFPLRWDSQSGYEQYF.

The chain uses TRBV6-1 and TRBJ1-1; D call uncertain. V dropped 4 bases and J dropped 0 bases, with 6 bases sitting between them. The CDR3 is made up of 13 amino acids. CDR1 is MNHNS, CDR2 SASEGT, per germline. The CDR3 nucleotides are TGTGCCAGCAGTGTTTCCGTGAACACTGAAGCTTTCTTT. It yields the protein CASSVSVNTEAFF.

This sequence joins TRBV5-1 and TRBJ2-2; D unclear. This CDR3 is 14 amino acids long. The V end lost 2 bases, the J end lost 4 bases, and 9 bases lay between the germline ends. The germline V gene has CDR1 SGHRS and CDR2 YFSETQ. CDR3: CASSFGSATGELFF. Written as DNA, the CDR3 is TGCGCCAGCAGCTTCGGGTCGGCCACCGGGGAGCTGTTTTTT. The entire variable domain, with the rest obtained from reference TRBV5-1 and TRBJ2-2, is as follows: KAGVTQTPRYLIKTRGQQVTLSCSPISGHRSVSWYQQTPGQGLQFLFEYFSETQRNKGNFPGRFSGRQFSNSRSEMNVSTLELGDSALYLCASSFGSATGELFFGEGSRLTVL.

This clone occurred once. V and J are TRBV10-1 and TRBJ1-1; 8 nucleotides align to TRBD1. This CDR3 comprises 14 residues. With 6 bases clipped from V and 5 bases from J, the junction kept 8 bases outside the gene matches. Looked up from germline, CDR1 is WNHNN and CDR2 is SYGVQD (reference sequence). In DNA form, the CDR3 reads TGCGCCAGCAGGGCCGGGACAGGAGGGACTGAAGCTTTCTTT. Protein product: CASRAGTGGTEAFF.

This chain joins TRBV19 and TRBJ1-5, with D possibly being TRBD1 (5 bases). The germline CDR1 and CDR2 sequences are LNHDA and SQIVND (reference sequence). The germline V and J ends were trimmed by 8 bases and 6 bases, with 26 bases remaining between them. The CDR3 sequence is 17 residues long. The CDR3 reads CASARIRRGRAVQPQHF. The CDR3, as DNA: TGTGCCAGTGCACGCATAAGGCGGGGCAGGGCGGTTCAGCCCCAGCATTTT.

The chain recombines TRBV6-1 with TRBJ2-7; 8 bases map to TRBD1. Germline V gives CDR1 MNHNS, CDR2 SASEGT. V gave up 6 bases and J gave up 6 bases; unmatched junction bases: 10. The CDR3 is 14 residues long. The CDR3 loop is CASSLKTGAIEQYF. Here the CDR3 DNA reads TGTGCCAGCAGCCTTAAGACAGGGGCGATCGAGCAGTACTTC.

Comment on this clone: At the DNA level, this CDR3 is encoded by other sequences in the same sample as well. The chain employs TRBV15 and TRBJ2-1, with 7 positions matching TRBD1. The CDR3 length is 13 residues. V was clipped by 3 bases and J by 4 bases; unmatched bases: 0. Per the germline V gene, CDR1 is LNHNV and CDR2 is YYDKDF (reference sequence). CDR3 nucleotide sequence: TGTGCCACCAGCAGGACAGGGTACAATGAGCAGTTCTTC. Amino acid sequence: CATSRTGYNEQFF.

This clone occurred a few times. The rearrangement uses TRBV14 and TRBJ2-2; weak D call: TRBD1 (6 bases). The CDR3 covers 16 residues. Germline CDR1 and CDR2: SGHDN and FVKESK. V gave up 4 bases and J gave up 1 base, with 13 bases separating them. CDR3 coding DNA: TGTGCCAGCAGCCCGTCCCGGGACAAGAACACCGGGGAGCTGTTTTTT. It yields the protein CASSPSRDKNTGELFF.

This chain's CDR3 is CASSLPGSSNYEQYF. The CDR3 coding sequence is TGTGCCAGCAGCCTCCCTGGGAGCTCTAACTACGAGCAGTACTTC. This chain connects TRBV7-4 to TRBJ2-7; maybe TRBD2 (5 bases). With 5 bases removed from V and 3 bases from J, the gap between germline ends came to 17 bases. The V gene's germline CDR1 is SGHVT and CDR2 SQSDAQ. The CDR3 spans 15 residues.

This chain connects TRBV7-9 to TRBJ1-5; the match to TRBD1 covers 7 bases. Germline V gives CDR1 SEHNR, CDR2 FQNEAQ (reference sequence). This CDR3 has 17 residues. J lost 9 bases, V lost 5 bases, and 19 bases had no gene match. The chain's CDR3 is CASSETGTAEQPGPQHF. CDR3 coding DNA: TGTGCCAGCAGCGAAACCGGGACAGCGGAACAACCGGGGCCCCAGCATTTT.

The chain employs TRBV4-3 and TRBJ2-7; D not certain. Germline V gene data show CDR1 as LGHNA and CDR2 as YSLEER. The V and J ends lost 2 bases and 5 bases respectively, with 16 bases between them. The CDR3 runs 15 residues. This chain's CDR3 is CASSQTEVPLDEQYF. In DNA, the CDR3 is TGCGCCAGCAGCCAAACAGAAGTCCCGCTGGACGAGCAGTACTTC.

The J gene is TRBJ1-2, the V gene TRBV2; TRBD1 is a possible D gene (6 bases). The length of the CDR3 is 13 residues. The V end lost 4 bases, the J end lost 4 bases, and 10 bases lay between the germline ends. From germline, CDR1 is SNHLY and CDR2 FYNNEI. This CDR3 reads CASSGRGIYGYTF. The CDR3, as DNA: TGTGCCAGCAGTGGCAGGGGAATCTATGGCTACACCTTC.

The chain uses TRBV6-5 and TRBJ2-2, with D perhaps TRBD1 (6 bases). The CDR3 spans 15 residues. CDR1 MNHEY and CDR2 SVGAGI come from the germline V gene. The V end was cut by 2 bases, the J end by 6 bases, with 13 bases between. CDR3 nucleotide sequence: TGTGCCAGCAGTTACCGCCAGGGGAAGGCCGGGGAGCTGTTTTTT. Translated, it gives CASSYRQGKAGELFF.

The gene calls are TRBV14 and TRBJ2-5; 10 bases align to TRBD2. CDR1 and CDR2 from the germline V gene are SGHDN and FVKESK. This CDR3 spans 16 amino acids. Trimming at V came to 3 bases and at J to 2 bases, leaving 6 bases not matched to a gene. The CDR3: CASSHPGLADQETQYF. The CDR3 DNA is TGTGCCAGCAGCCACCCAGGACTAGCGGATCAAGAGACCCAGTACTTC.